Detailed here is one TCR beta chain. The target antigen is unknown. The V gene's germline CDR1 is SGDLS and CDR2 YYNGEE. The CDR3 sequence is 12 residues long. J was trimmed by 6 bases and V by 6 bases; bases with no gene match: 5. Libraries were prepared by immunoSEQ multiplex PCR; TCRdb keeps only in-frame clonotypes and omits some of them. Among 260,000 or so clones listed, roughly 90% were seen once. The record originates from a study of cytomegalovirus exposure and HLA in healthy donors. Findings of the study overall: High sensitivity and specificity were reportedly achieved when the classifier diagnosed cytomegalovirus status.

The sample consisted of PBMCs. This chain uses TRBV9 with TRBJ1-2, with 7 bases lining up with TRBD1. This sequence was found in a woman in her late teens or twenties in good health and CMV-seronegative. The CDR3 region is CASNDRANGYTF. DNA of the CDR3: TGTGCCAGCAACGACAGGGCGAATGGCTACACCTTC.